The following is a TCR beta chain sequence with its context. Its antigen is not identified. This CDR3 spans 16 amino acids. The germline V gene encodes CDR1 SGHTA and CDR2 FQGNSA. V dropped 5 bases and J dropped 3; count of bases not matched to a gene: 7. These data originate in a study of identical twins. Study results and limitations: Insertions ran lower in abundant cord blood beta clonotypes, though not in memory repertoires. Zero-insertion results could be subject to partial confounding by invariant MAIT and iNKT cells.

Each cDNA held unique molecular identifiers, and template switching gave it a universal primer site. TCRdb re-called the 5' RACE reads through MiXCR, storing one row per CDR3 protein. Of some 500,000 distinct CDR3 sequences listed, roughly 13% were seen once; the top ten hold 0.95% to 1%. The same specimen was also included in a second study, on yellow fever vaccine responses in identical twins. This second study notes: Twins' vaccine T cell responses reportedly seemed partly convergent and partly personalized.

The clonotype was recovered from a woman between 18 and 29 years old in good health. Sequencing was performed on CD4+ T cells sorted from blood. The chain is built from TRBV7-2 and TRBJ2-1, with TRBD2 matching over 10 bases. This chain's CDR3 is CASSNRAGGLYNEQFF. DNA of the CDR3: TGTGCCAGCAGCAATCGAGCGGGAGGGCTCTACAATGAGCAGTTCTTC.